Given below is one TCR beta chain in context. Which antigen it targets is not known. One base away there is no much larger clone; base qualities are not given. The data belong to a study of T cell responses to AZD1222 COVID-19 vaccine (TCRdb year 2021). At the level of the whole study: Because spike-specific TCR depth and breadth did not differ between the two schedules, AZD1222 recipients who got a second dose at roughly 4 weeks were pooled with those who got a second dose at roughly 12 weeks. TCR sequencing covered more than 230 trial participants: nearly 210 given two doses of AZD1222 and 26 given two doses of MenACWY control vaccine. Trial participants were enrolled by age into 18-55, 56-69 and 70-plus year subgroups, with approximately 160, 26 and 62 TCR-sequenced participants respectively.

The CDR3 regions of human TCRbeta chains were analyzed by immunosequencing. Turning to the authors' computational methods: Repertoire TCRs were matched against a reference library of SARS-CoV-2-specific TCRs generated with the MIRA antigen-specificity platform. Breadth was defined as the fraction of unique TCRs that were SARS-CoV-2-associated, and depth was defined as the fraction of total T cells that were SARS-CoV-2-associated. Using the MIRA data, every spike-specific TCR was mapped to the spike region that the TCR reacted to and assigned to either a CD4 or a CD8 class. Log10-transformed breadth and depth values were compared by one-way ANOVA with Sidak's multiple comparisons tests. The clones in this table, taken by TCRdb from immuneACCESS, are in-frame only. Not every clone is retained; where verified, under half of the shortfall comes from an unresolved V gene, and the cause of the rest is unknown. V and J calls plus clone size are reproduced from that table; the DNA served to infer D and trimming. This sample is represented by under 150,000 clones; 90% of them were singletons. The ten largest clones capture roughly 3.1% of the sample.

The time point label of this sample denotes: baseline before first vaccination. Samples from vaccinated people were obtained from the UK trials COV001 and COV002, which included a single-blind randomized controlled phase 2/3 trial of AZD1222 (ChAdOx1 nCoV-19) in healthy adults. Trial participant PBMC samples were collected at day 0 and day 28 after the second dose for TCRbeta chain sequencing. From the cysteine through the phenylalanine, the CDR3 covers 13 amino acids. Only the CDR3 DNA stays, 39 bases, in frame from base 1. V lost 8 bases and J lost 4 bases; the stretch between them is 14 bases long. The paper as a whole reports these results and caveats: Reportedly, close to half of the unique spike-specific TCRs recognized epitopes lying outside the regions that are mutated in the B.1.351 and B.1.1.7 variants. Most participants were white British and females outnumbered males, and the authors suggested that clonal diversity may have been underestimated. After two AZD1222 doses, both the breadth and the depth of spike-specific TCRs were significantly higher than at day 0 and than in MenACWY recipients. No day 14 peak-response samples were available, so repertoires were characterized only after the peak T cell response. Conclusions about previously exposed vaccinees are limited because only five to seven AZD1222 recipients were SARS-CoV-2 seropositive at baseline. In the small 56-69-year group, the increase in depth fell short of significance, most likely because of low power. The vaccine-associated CD4 TCRs covered the entire spike protein, and the dominant responses fell in regions 160-218 and 743-854.

The receptor comes from an adult in good health. The sequences come from peripheral blood, collected on day 0 of AZD1222 vaccination. This receptor chain uses TRBV12-3 or TRBV12-4 and TRBJ1-2; TRBD1 is a weak D gene call, 6 bases matching. The bases are TGTGCCAGCTCAAACCAGGGGTTCTATGGCTACACCTTC. Protein translation: CASSNQGFYGYTF.